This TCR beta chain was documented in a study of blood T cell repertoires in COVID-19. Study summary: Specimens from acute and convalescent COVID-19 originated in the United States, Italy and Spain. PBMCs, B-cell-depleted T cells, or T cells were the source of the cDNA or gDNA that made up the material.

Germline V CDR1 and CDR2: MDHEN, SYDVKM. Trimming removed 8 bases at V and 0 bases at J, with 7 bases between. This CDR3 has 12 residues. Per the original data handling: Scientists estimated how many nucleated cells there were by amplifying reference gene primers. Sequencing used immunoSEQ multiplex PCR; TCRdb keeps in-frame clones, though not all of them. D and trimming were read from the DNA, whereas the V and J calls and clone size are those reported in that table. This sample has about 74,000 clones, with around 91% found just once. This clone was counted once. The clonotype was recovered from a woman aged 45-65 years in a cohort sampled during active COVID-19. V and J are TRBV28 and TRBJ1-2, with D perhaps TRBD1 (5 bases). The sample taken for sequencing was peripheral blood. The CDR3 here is CASHRTNYGYTF. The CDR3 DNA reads TGTGCCAGCCACAGGACTAACTATGGCTACACCTTC.